This T cell receptor beta chain was observed in a study of blood T cell repertoires in COVID-19. About the study: PBMCs, B-cell-depleted T cells, or T cells provided the cDNA or gDNA that made up the material.

Trimming removed 4 bases from V and 3 bases from J, with 17 bases in between. This CDR3 is 16 amino acids long. Germline assignment: CDR1 SGHDN and CDR2 FVKESK. TCRdb's table, derived via immunoSEQ multiplex PCR, lists solely in-frame clones and lacks some. The data show approximately 150,000 clones, 80% to 85% seen once. This clone was counted a few times. The sequence derives from a man aged 70 or older with active or convalescent COVID-19. Sequences were obtained from peripheral blood. The chain has TRBV14 and TRBJ2-3; unclear D gene. For the CDR3, the DNA is TGTGCCAGCAGCCCAAAGAGTTCCCCCATTACAGATACGCAGTATTTT. The encoded protein is CASSPKSSPITDTQYF. The variable domain in full, completed from reference TRBV14 and TRBJ2-3, reads EAGVTQFPSHSVIEKGQTVTLRCDPISGHDNLYWYRRVMGKEIKFLLHFVKESKQDESGMPNNRFLAERTGGTYSTLKVQPAELEDSGVYFCASSPKSSPITDTQYFGPGTRLTVL.